Below, 15 T cell receptor beta chains from the same sample are listed, as sequenced in a study of long-term antiretroviral therapy in people with HIV. Investigators performed immunoSEQ version v3.0 at survey level. TCRdb keeps only in-frame clones here, not all; method: immunoSEQ multiplex PCR. This sample has under 50,000 clones, with 86% found just once. Source: unsorted PBMCs, taken 1.2 years after starting antiretroviral therapy. The receptors stem from a woman in her forties or fifties with HIV.

V gene TRBV6-6 combines with J gene TRBJ1-1, with no clear D. Trimming shortened V by 7 bases and J by 2 bases, and 17 bases separated the two germline ends. Germline CDR1 and CDR2: MNHNY and SVGAGI (reference sequence). This CDR3 has 15 amino acids. CDR3 in DNA: TGTGCCAGCACCTTTTACCGGGCTGTAAACACTGAAGCTTTCTTT. Residues: CASTFYRAVNTEAFF.

This rearrangement joins TRBV5-6 to TRBJ2-1; D is possibly TRBD1 (5 bases). V was trimmed by 4 bases and J by 4 bases, leaving 18 bases between them. The CDR3 loop spans 16 amino acids. Germline CDR1 reads SGHDT; CDR2 reads YYEEEE. The DNA for the CDR3 is TGTGCCAGCAGCCTCTTAGGGGCGAGGATTTACAATGAGCAGTTCTTC. Its translation: CASSLLGARIYNEQFF.

This sequence joins TRBV30 and TRBJ2-1; 11 bases are a match to TRBD2. The V segment lost 3 bases and the J segment 1 base; nucleotides outside the gene matches: 5. This CDR3 region has 16 residues. The V gene's germline CDR1 is GTSNPN and CDR2 SVGIG (reference sequence). CDR3 DNA sequence: TGTGCCTGGAGAGGACTAGCGGGTCCTTCCTACAATGAGCAGTTCTTC. It encodes CAWRGLAGPSYNEQFF.

This chain joins TRBV10-3 and TRBJ2-1; 7 nucleotides agree with TRBD2. The CDR3 contains 13 residues. Looked up from germline, CDR1 is ENHRY and CDR2 is SYGVKD. J lost 6 bases, V lost 4 bases, and 3 bases had no gene match. The CDR3 DNA is TGTGCCATCAGTGCGGCTAGCGGCAATGAGCAGTTCTTC. Translating it yields CAISAASGNEQFF.

The V and J genes are TRBV19 and TRBJ1-2; the D gene is possibly TRBD1 (6 bases). The CDR3 contains 17 residues. Per the germline V gene, CDR1 is LNHDA and CDR2 is SQIVND (reference sequence). The V and J ends lost 5 bases and 0 bases respectively, with 19 bases between them. The CDR3 is CASSAGQVASTNYGYTF. CDR3 bases: TGTGCCAGTAGTGCGGGACAAGTAGCATCAACTAACTATGGCTACACCTTC.

This chain links TRBV4-3 with TRBJ2-4, with D tentatively TRBD1 or TRBD2 (7 bases each). Trimming shortened V by 0 bases and J by 0 bases, and 21 bases separated the two germline ends. The CDR3 totals 20 residues. Germline V CDR1 and CDR2: LGHNA, YSLEER. This CDR3 reads CASSQESWQGGKLAKNIQYF. CDR3 sequence (DNA): TGCGCCAGCAGCCAAGAATCTTGGCAGGGGGGGAAGTTAGCCAAAAACATTCAGTACTTC.

The sample holds one count of this clone. The rearrangement links TRBV2 to TRBJ2-7; 8 bases line up with TRBD1. The CDR3 runs 14 residues. Looked up from germline, CDR1 is SNHLY and CDR2 is FYNNEI. V lost 5 bases, J lost 0 bases, and 3 bases stayed unmatched. CDR3 loop: CASSWTGSSYEQYF. CDR3 nucleotide sequence: TGTGCCAGCAGTTGGACAGGGAGCTCCTACGAGCAGTACTTC. Looking up the rest from reference TRBV2 and TRBJ2-7 gives the full variable domain: EPEVTQTPSHQVTQMGQEVILRCVPISNHLYFYWYRQILGQKVEFLVSFYNNEISEKSEIFDDQFSVERPDGSNFTLKIRSTKLEDSAMYFCASSWTGSSYEQYFGPGTRLTVT.

V usage is TRBV4-1 and J usage is TRBJ1-2; the D gene is possibly TRBD1 (5 bases). The CDR3 is made up of 15 amino acids. V was pared by 2 bases and J by 8 bases, with 18 bases between. Germline V gene lookup returns CDR1 MGHRA and CDR2 YSYEKL. In nucleotides, the CDR3 is TGCGCCAGCAGCCAACAAACCGGGCAGGGCGGAGGCTACACCTTC. Its translation is CASSQQTGQGGGYTF.

This chain joins TRBV29-1 and TRBJ1-5; TRBD1 matches at 8 bases. Germline CDR1 is SQVTM and CDR2 is ANQGSEA. The ends lost 6 bases at V and 8 bases at J; junction bases unmatched: 9. The CDR3 is 13 amino acids. The CDR3 region has the DNA TGCAGCGTCGCGGACAGGGCGCAGGAGCCCCAGCATTTT. This translates into CSVADRAQEPQHF.

This clone occurred a few times. This chain joins TRBV5-1 and TRBJ1-6, with a tentative D call TRBD1 (5 bases). In germline, CDR1 is SGHRS, CDR2 YFSETQ. The CDR3 is made up of 14 amino acids. V dropped 0 bases and J dropped 12 bases, with 13 bases sitting between them. Here the CDR3 reads CASSLVGGEEPLHF. In nucleotides, the CDR3 is TGCGCCAGCAGCTTGGTGGGGGGGGAAGAACCCCTCCACTTT.

The rearrangement joins TRBV6-6 to TRBJ2-7, with 8 bases matching TRBD1. Germline values: CDR1 MNHNY, CDR2 SVGAGI (reference sequence). The CDR3 is 15 residues long. Germline trimming cut 6 bases from V and 4 bases from J; bases unmatched to any gene: 11. The CDR3: CASRPSTGVVYEQYF. CDR3 DNA sequence: TGTGCCAGCAGACCATCGACAGGGGTGGTTTACGAGCAGTACTTC.

A single count supports this clone. J is TRBJ1-2 and V is TRBV19, with D unclear. The ends were cut back, 5 bases at V and 1 base at J, with 8 bases in the middle. In germline, CDR1 is LNHDA, CDR2 SQIVND (reference sequence). This CDR3 contains 13 residues. The DNA for the CDR3 is TGTGCCAGTAGTCGGACGATTAACTATGGCTACACCTTC. Its protein is CASSRTINYGYTF.

The J gene is TRBJ1-6, the V gene TRBV25-1, with D unresolved. Germline values: CDR1 MGHDK, CDR2 SYGVNS. The CDR3 length is 13 residues. The V end was cut by 1 base, the J end by 11 bases, with 9 bases between. This chain's CDR3 is CASSEFGETPLHF. The CDR3 DNA follows: TGTGCCAGCAGTGAATTTGGGGAGACACCCCTCCACTTT.

The chain recombines TRBV2 with TRBJ2-5, with a weak D call TRBD1 (6 bases). Deletions cut 6 bases from V and 8 bases from J, with 10 bases between. The germline V gene encodes CDR1 SNHLY and CDR2 FYNNEI. The CDR3 totals 11 residues. CDR3 protein: CASSPGETQYF. The DNA for the CDR3 is TGTGCCAGCAGCCCAGGGGAAACCCAGTACTTC.

There are a few counts of this clone. The sample holds other DNA sequences that translate to the same CDR3. The chain employs TRBV10-1 and TRBJ2-2; D is ambiguous. The CDR3 totals 12 residues. Germline V gene sequence: CDR1 WNHNN, CDR2 SYGVQD (reference sequence). The ends were cut back, 6 bases at V and 5 bases at J, with 7 bases in the middle. CDR3 sequence reads: CASSLGTGELFF. In nucleotides, the CDR3 is TGCGCCAGCAGCCTTGGAACCGGGGAGCTGTTTTTT.